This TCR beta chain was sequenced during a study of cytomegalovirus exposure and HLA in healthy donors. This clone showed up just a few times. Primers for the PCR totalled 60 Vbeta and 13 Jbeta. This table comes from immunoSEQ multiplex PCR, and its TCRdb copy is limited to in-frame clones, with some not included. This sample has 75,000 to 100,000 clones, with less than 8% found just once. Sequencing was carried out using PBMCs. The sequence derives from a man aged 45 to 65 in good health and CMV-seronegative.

This chain's CDR3 is CASSEQGYEQYF. The CDR3 bases are TGTGCCAGCAGTGAACAGGGCTACGAGCAGTACTTC. The chain links TRBV2 to TRBJ2-7, with D tentatively TRBD1 (5 bases). In germline, CDR1 is SNHLY, CDR2 FYNNEI. V was trimmed by 2 bases and J by 3 bases, leaving 5 bases between them. The CDR3 runs to 12 residues.